This TCR beta chain was sequenced for a study of circulating CD8 cells and anti-PD-1 response in melanoma. Unmatched junction bases numbered 21, after V lost 4 bases and J lost 3 bases. CDR3 length: 19 residues. In germline, CDR1 is MDHEN, CDR2 SYDVKM. From live CD3+CD8+TCRalphabeta+ cells, four PD-1 and/or TIGIT subsets were sorted. Using 15 ng of total RNA, TCR libraries were made with the QIAseq Immune Repertoire TCR panel. Each CDR3 protein is one row after TCRdb ran MiXCR on the reads. The table has under 650 distinct CDR3 sequences, about 9% seen once. The sample was CD8+ T cells from PBMCs, taken at baseline or after one month of anti-PD-1 therapy (not recorded which). The chain couples TRBV28 to TRBJ2-7; TRBD1 agrees at 7 bases. The sequence was obtained from a human donor with melanoma. The CDR3 DNA reads as TGTGCCAGCAGTTCCCGAACAGGGGATATAGGCCAGGATGTCTACGAGCAGTACTTC. Its translation: CASSSRTGDIGQDVYEQYF.